The clone carrying this T cell receptor (beta chain) was seen once. Its antigen is unknown. It was the approximately 120-subject validation cohort, separate from the approximately 670-subject first cohort, to which the donors belonged. The data were produced by immunoSEQ multiplex PCR, yet TCRdb's version contains in-frame clones alone and is incomplete. Of under 150,000 clones listed, 90% to 95% are singletons. CDR1 and CDR2 from the germline V gene are SGDLS and YYNGEE. This CDR3 contains 17 residues. The ends lost 4 bases at V and 5 bases at J; junction bases unmatched: 9. These data come from a study of cytomegalovirus exposure and HLA in healthy donors. General observations from the study: One later analysis, an examination of the roughly 130 validation repertoires, found that first-cohort TCR clusters tended to co-occur in them. Per published reports, the classifier diagnosed cytomegalovirus status with high specificity and sensitivity. Among TCR beta chains, those listed as cytomegalovirus-associated numbered more than 150.

The chain employs TRBV9 and TRBJ2-3; 14 positions match TRBD2. The TCR originated in a man aged 18 to 29 in good health and CMV-seronegative. Input material: PBMCs. CDR3 bases: TGTGCCAGCAGCTTCCCCGGGACTAGCGGGGGTGTAGATACGCAGTATTTT. It codes for CASSFPGTSGGVDTQYF.